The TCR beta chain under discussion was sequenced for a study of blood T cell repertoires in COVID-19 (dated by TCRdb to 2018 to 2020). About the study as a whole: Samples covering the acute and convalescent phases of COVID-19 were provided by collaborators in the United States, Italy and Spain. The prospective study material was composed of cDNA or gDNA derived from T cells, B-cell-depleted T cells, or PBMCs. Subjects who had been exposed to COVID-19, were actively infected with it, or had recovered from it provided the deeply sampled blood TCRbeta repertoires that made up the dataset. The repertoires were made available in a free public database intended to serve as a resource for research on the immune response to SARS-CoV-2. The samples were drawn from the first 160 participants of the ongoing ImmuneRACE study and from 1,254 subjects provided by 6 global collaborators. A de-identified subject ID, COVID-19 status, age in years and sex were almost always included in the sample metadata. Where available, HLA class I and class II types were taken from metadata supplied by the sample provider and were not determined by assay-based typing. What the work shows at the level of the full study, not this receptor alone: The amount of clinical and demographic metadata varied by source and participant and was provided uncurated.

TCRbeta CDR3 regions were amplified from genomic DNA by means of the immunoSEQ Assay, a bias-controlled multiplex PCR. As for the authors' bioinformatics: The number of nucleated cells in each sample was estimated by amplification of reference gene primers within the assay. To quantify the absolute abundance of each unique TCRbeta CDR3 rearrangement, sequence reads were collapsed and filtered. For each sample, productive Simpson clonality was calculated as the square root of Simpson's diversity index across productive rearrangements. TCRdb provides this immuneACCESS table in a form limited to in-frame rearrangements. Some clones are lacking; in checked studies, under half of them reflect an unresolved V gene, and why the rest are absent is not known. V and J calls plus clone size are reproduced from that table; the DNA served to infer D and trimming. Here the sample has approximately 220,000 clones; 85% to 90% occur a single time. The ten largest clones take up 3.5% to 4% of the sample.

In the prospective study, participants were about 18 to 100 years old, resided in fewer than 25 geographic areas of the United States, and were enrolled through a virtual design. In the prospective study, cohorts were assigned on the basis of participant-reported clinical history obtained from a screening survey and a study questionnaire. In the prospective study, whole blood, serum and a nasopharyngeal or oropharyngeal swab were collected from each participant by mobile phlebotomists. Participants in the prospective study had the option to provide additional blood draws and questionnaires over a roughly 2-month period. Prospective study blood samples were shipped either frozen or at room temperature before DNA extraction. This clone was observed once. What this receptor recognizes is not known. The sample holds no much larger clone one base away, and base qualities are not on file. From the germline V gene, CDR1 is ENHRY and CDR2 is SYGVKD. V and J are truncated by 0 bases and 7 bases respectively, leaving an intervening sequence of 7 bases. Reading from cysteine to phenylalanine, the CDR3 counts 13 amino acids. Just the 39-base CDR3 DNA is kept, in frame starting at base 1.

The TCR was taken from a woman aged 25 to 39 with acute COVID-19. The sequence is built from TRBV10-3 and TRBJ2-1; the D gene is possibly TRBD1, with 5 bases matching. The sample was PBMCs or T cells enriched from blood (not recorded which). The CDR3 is CAISESGRNEQFF. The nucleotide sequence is TGTGCCATCAGTGAGTCGGGGCGGAATGAGCAGTTCTTC.